A selection of T cell receptor beta chains follows, all from one sample in a study of blood T cells in healthy people across ages. Each CDR3 protein is one row after TCRdb ran MiXCR on the 5' RACE reads. The sample contains just over 800,000 distinct CDR3 sequences, around two thirds of which appear only once. Specimen: blood. The source of these receptors is a man aged 30 to 45 in good health. The CDR3 runs from the conserved cysteine through the conserved F or W.

17 | . | TRBV3-1 | CASSQELRTGAPYEQYF
15 | TRBJ2-3 | TRBV4-3 | CASSGEGFGADTQYF
14 | TRBJ2-5 | TRBV29-1 | CSVEEQGPQETQYF
15 | TRBJ1-2 | TRBV29-1 | CSGGGGIGSPYGYTF
15 | TRBJ2-1 | TRBV7-2 | CASRWGLAVGDEQFF
12 | TRBJ1-1 | TRBV15 | CATSRGGTEAFF
14 | . | TRBV6-2/TRBV6-3 | CASSPNTMWHEQYF
18 | TRBJ2-6 | TRBV20-1 | CSARRPGQGTPGANVLTF
14 | TRBJ2-7 | TRBV6-5 | CASSYKGLFYEQYF
13 | TRBJ1-2 | TRBV5-1 | CASSLDSQYGYTF
20 | TRBJ2-5 | TRBV4-1 | CASSHPRGLAGELPQETQYF
16 | TRBJ2-1 | TRBV6-5 | CASSYSMAGLNNEQFF
14 | TRBJ2-1 | TRBV6-2/TRBV6-3 | CASSSPDRRNEQFF
16 | TRBJ2-1 | TRBV20-1 | CSAKLAGGASYNEQFF
13 | TRBJ1-2 | TRBV29-1 | CSVEERGNGGYTF
11 | TRBJ2-7 | TRBV20-1 | CSARDSYEQYF
12 | TRBJ1-1 | TRBV18 | CASSPQGVEAFF
15 | TRBJ1-5 | TRBV5-5 | CASSSTGEAGQPQHF
16 | TRBJ2-3 | TRBV7-2 | CASSLIVSPPRDTQYF
16 | TRBJ2-7 | TRBV7-2 | CASSLVGGGAAYEQYF
15 | TRBJ2-4 | TRBV7-9 | CASSWGLGAKSIQYF
15 | TRBJ2-3 | TRBV6-2/TRBV6-3 | CASRGLAGGRRTQYF
15 | TRBJ2-7 | TRBV28 | CASTPEAQPSYEQYF
14 | TRBJ2-2 | TRBV6-2/TRBV6-3 | CASSYWENTGELFF
15 | TRBJ1-2 | TRBV5-1 | CASRSGLQGSDGYTF
16 | TRBJ2-2 | TRBV7-6 | CASSLTQARVPGELFF
16 | TRBJ1-5 | TRBV20-1 | CSARDTADHSNQPQHF
13 | TRBJ2-7 | TRBV28 | CASKTGGTDEQYF
16 | TRBJ2-6 | TRBV3-1 | CASSPVAQNPTNVLTF
12 | TRBJ2-2 | TRBV10-3 | CAIRWLSGELFF
16 | TRBJ2-1 | TRBV6-2/TRBV6-3 | CASTPYSGAGNNEQFF
17 | TRBJ2-7 | TRBV29-1 | CSVLPGLAGASSYEQYF
13 | TRBJ1-2 | TRBV7-9 | CASSQPHAAGYTF
15 | TRBJ1-5 | TRBV6-6 | CASSSVRGGNQPQHF
17 | TRBJ1-2 | TRBV4-3 | CASSRASGAGPPYGYTF
16 | . | TRBV21-1 | CASSKDGRVKGETQYF
17 | TRBJ2-3 | TRBV5-1 | CASSLTSGGARTDTQYF
14 | TRBJ2-1 | TRBV6-2/TRBV6-3 | CATFSGGAINEQFF
13 | TRBJ1-1 | TRBV27 | CASRATRNTEAFF
13 | TRBJ2-7 | TRBV18 | CASSPTDSYEQYF
14 | TRBJ1-5 | TRBV20-1 | CSLILAGDNQPQHF
14 | . | TRBV3-1 | CASSQGTAKDEQYF